This TCR beta chain was recorded in a study of CD8 T cells in Susac syndrome (dated by TCRdb to about 2019). About the full investigation: Repertoire sequencing was used to test whether CD8+ T cell activation and differentiation in Susac syndrome was antigen driven. CD8+ T cell repertoire clonality was compared between about 12 healthy donors, approximately 14 Susac syndrome patients and fewer than 19 multiple sclerosis patients.

V sheds 1 base and J sheds 4 bases, leaving 10 bases between their ends. The CDR3 starts with the cysteine, ends with the phenylalanine, and has 14 residues. The CDR3 DNA has 42 bases and is translated from base 1. The germline V gene yields SGHAT for CDR1 and FQNNGV for CDR2. In the case of this clonotype: It lacks a known antigen. No much larger clone exists at a distance of one base, and base qualities are not known.

RNA was extracted using the RNeasy kit, and about 0.5 to 1 ug of the RNA was reverse transcribed with random hexamers. The immunoSEQ multiplex PCR assay, which covers 54 Vbeta and 13 Jbeta segments, was used to amplify TCR beta CDR3 regions. PCR amplification bias was corrected by using a synthetic template baseline for primer optimization and computational correction. On the study's bioinformatics: Reads were annotated to V, D and J genes per IMGT and analyzed with immunoSEQ Analyzer, keeping only productive sequences. To calculate clonality, Shannon entropy was normalized by log2 of the number of productive unique sequences and then subtracted from one. For each patient and control, public and private clones were evaluated within the 100 most prevalent clones. Clones were defined as Susac-specific when absent from the healthy and MS cohorts, from fewer than 1,300 published viral clones and from other ImmuneACCESS disease sequences. TCRdb applied fastp at Q25 and MiXCR to the public reads, then kept only in-frame beta chains. A single entry per CDR3 protein holds the most common genes and DNA from its merged rows. The V and J calls and clone size come from TCRdb's table, not from the authors' own analysis. The sample profile shows about 400,000 distinct CDR3 sequences; 75% to 90% of them were found once. Roughly 0.11% of the sample rests with the top ten.

Peripheral blood CD8+ and CD4+ T cells from healthy donors, Susac syndrome patients and multiple sclerosis patients were profiled by high-throughput TCR beta sequencing. Multiple sclerosis controls were treatment-naive patients with stable or active relapsing-remitting disease fulfilling revised McDonald criteria. CD8+ TEMRA cells were enriched by FACS, while bulk CD8+ and CD4+ T cells were purified by magnetic negative isolation. Blood was drawn into EDTA tubes, processed within 24 hours, and PBMCs were isolated by density gradient centrifugation. PBMCs destined for TCR sequencing were cryopreserved in liquid nitrogen and later thawed in a 37 °C water bath. The sorted or isolated CD4+, CD8+ and CD8+ TEMRA cells had a purity of 90% or higher. Study-level results and caveats: The number of individuals in the TCR sequencing and HLA analysis was acknowledged as relatively small.

The sequence links TRBV11-2 to TRBJ2-5; the D element could tentatively be TRBD1 or TRBD2, as 5 bases agree for each. Sequencing used CD8+ T cells from PBMCs. The clonotype originates from a human donor with multiple sclerosis. The sequenced DNA is TGTGCCAGCAGCTTAGGGGGGTTCAGAGAGACCCAGTACTTC. Translation gives CASSLGGFRETQYF. With the portions outside the CDR3 filled from the reference TRBV11-2 and TRBJ2-5 genes, the complete variable region becomes EAGVAQSPRYKIIEKRQSVAFWCNPISGHATLYWYQQILGQGPKLLIQFQNNGVVDDSQLPKDRFSAERLKGVDSTLKIQPAKLEDSAVYLCASSLGGFRETQYFGPGTRLLVL.